One sample yielded the 9 T cell receptor beta chains listed below, sequenced in a study of control samples from healthy donors and cancer patients. Using immunoSEQ multiplex PCR, the repertoire was profiled, and TCRdb retains in-frame clones only, with some absent. This table holds under 200,000 clones, approximately 90% found once. The sequenced sample consisted of blood. These receptors all stem from a woman younger than 45 in good health.

In nucleotides, the CDR3 is TGTGCCAGCAGCTCCGGACTGCTTAATTCACCCCTCCACTTT. Its translation: CASSSGLLNSPLHF. The chain couples TRBV9 to TRBJ1-6; D gene unclear. CDR3 size: 14 residues. Trimming removed 4 bases from V and 6 bases from J, with 11 bases in between. Germline lookup yields CDR1 SGDLS and CDR2 YYNGEE.

The chain is built from TRBV28 and TRBJ2-2, with TRBD1 matching 9 bases. Germline CDR1 is MDHEN and CDR2 is SYDVKM. This CDR3 comprises 14 residues. V shed 2 bases and J 9 bases; nucleotides not matched to a gene: 4. CDR3 sequence reads: CASSLNRGRRELFF. The CDR3 DNA reads as TGTGCCAGCAGTTTAAACAGGGGGCGGCGGGAGCTGTTTTTT. Looking up the rest from reference TRBV28 and TRBJ2-2 gives the full variable domain: DVKVTQSSRYLVKRTGEKVFLECVQDMDHENMFWYRQDPGLGLRLIYFSYDVKMKEKGDIPEGYSVSREKKERFSLILESASTNQTSMYLCASSLNRGRRELFFGEGSRLTVL.

The rearrangement uses TRBV7-9 and TRBJ2-1, with 11 nucleotides matching TRBD1. Trimming took 4 bases from V and 7 from J; bases not matched to a gene: 6. CDR3 size: 15 residues. CDR1 is SEHNR, CDR2 FQNEAQ, per germline (reference sequence). The CDR3 spells CASSYRTGGSNEQFF. The DNA of the CDR3 is TGTGCCAGCAGCTATCGGACAGGGGGCTCGAATGAGCAGTTCTTC.

The rearrangement uses TRBV5-1 and TRBJ2-5, with D hard to call. This CDR3 is built from 19 residues. Between the trimmed V and J ends, which lost 0 bases and 0 bases, there was a span of 21 bases. Germline values: CDR1 SGHRS, CDR2 YFSETQ. CDR3 nucleotides: TGCGCCAGCAGCTTGGCCTACGGTTCTACCCTCTTGTACCAAGAGACCCAGTACTTC. Translation: CASSLAYGSTLLYQETQYF.

The chain employs TRBV28 and TRBJ1-2; D gene uncertain. V lost 4 bases and J lost 4, with 13 bases in between. The V gene's germline CDR1 is MDHEN and CDR2 SYDVKM. CDR3 length: 14 amino acids. CDR3 coding DNA: TGTGCCAGCAGTTCCGGAACCTCGCTCTATGGCTACACCTTC. This translates into CASSSGTSLYGYTF.

The V and J genes are TRBV2 and TRBJ1-3, with a tentative D call TRBD1 (6 bases). With 6 bases removed from V and 7 bases from J, the gap between germline ends came to 16 bases. Per germline, CDR1 SNHLY and CDR2 FYNNEI. CDR3 length: 14 amino acids. The CDR3 DNA follows: TGTGCCAGCAGGCCGGGACAACTGGAGAACACCATATATTTT. Translation gives CASRPGQLENTIYF.

This clone was counted between two and nine times. This chain links TRBV28 with TRBJ2-5; 8 nucleotides agree with TRBD2. The trim removed 3 bases at V and 1 base at J, leaving 13 bases unmatched. This CDR3 is 18 amino acids long. Germline V CDR1 and CDR2: MDHEN, SYDVKM. The CDR3 protein is CASSFLRGQRGSQETQYF. The CDR3 coding sequence is TGTGCCAGCAGTTTCCTCCGGGGCCAGCGGGGGTCCCAAGAGACCCAGTACTTC.

The chain has TRBV30 and TRBJ2-3, with TRBD1 matching 9 bases. The CDR3 consists of 16 residues. Germline loops: CDR1 GTSNPN, CDR2 SVGIG (reference sequence). The V segment lost 3 bases and the J segment 3 bases; nucleotides outside the gene matches: 10. CDR3 residues: CAWSTFGTGRTDTQYF. DNA for the CDR3: TGTGCCTGGAGCACCTTCGGGACAGGGAGGACAGATACGCAGTATTTT.

The J gene is TRBJ1-6, the V gene TRBV28; D is undetermined. Trimming stripped 3 bases from V and 7 bases from J, with 22 bases between. Germline lookup yields CDR1 MDHEN and CDR2 SYDVKM. There are 18 residues in the CDR3. CDR3 DNA: TGTGCCAGCAGTTTGGCGGTAGCGGGCCAACAGTTGAATTCACCCCTCCACTTT. Residues: CASSLAVAGQQLNSPLHF.